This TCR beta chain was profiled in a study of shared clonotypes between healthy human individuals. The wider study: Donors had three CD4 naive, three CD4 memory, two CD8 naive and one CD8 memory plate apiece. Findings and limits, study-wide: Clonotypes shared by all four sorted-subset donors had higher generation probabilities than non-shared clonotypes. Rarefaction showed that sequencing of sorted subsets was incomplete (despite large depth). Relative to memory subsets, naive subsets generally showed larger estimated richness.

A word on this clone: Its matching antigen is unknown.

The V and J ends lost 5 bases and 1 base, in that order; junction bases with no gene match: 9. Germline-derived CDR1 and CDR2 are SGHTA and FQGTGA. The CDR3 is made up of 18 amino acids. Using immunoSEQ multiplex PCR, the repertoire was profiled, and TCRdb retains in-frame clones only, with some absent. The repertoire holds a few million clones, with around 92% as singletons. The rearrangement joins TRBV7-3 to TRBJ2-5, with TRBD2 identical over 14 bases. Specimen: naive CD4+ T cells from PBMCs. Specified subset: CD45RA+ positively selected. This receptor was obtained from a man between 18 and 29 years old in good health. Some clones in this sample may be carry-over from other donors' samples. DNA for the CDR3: TGTGCCAGCAGCCCCACCTTGGGACTAGCGGGGGTCCAAGAGACCCAGTACTTC. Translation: CASSPTLGLAGVQETQYF.